The table lists the clone carrying this T cell receptor beta chain with a few counts. V was pared by 3 bases and J by 5 bases, with 9 bases of the junction left unmatched. Per germline, CDR1 SQVTM and CDR2 ANQGSEA. The CDR3 sequence is 14 residues long. Original analysis: For nucleated cells, counts were estimated from reference gene primer amplification. Profiling relied on immunoSEQ multiplex PCR, and the TCRdb table lists in-frame clones only, not all of them. For V, J and clone size, that table is used; D and trimming come from the DNA. Of about 200,000 clones in the sample, about 88% were seen once. These data come from a study of blood T cell repertoires in COVID-19. Study-wide background: Sites in the United States, Italy and Spain provided acute and convalescent COVID-19 samples. PBMCs, B-cell-depleted T cells, or T cells were the source of the cDNA or gDNA that made up the material.

V usage is TRBV29-1 and J usage is TRBJ1-2, with TRBD1 identical over 7 bases. This receptor was taken from a woman over 75 with acute or convalescent COVID-19. Sample: peripheral blood. The CDR3 loop reads CSVDQGQGVYGYTF. The CDR3 DNA reads TGCAGCGTTGACCAGGGGCAGGGGGTTTATGGCTACACCTTC.